This is a list of T cell receptor beta chains from one sample in a study of cytomegalovirus exposure and HLA in healthy donors. The repertoire was sequenced with immunoSEQ multiplex PCR; TCRdb's copy has only in-frame clones and lacks some. The sample yields some 120,000 clones, under 90% seen once. Material: PBMCs. The origin of the receptors is a woman in her 30s in good health and CMV-seronegative. The CDR3 runs from the conserved cysteine through the conserved F or W. A D gene is named only where the DNA matches it firmly.

D gene,J gene,V gene,CDR3 protein
TRBD2,TRBJ2-7,TRBV9,CASSVASGEEQYF
NA,TRBJ1-2,TRBV7-2,CASRGGGRYGYTF
NA,TRBJ2-7,TRBV11-2,CASSHYEQYF
TRBD2,TRBJ2-7,TRBV5-4,CASSLRLAPLGEQYF
TRBD2,TRBJ2-1,TRBV5-1,CASSLTLAGGNNEQFF
NA,TRBJ1-2,TRBV11-2,CASSLTDNNYGYTF
TRBD1,TRBJ2-7,TRBV6-6,CASSQTTGGIYEQYF
TRBD1,TRBJ1-4,TRBV6-5,CASGQGGSEKLFF
TRBD2,TRBJ2-3,TRBV7-2,CASSTARGGSDTQYF
NA,TRBJ1-1,TRBV10-3,CAISESFGGLEAFF
NA,TRBJ1-6,TRBV13,CASSFARGANSPLHF
TRBD1,TRBJ2-1,TRBV6-5,CASRRQGNSYNEQFF
TRBD1,TRBJ2-7,TRBV18,CASSTLTLGQGANEQYF
NA,TRBJ1-6,TRBV5-4,CASSLVGVGNSPLHF
NA,TRBJ1-5,TRBV7-2,CASSPVQGPNQPQHF
NA,TRBJ1-5,TRBV6-5,CASSYNGARGQPQHF
NA,TRBJ2-1,TRBV7-3,CASATGGSFGGEQFF
NA,TRBJ1-3,TRBV27,CASSLSPGVSGNTIYF
TRBD1,TRBJ1-5,TRBV6-1,CASSDLDRGRSHF
NA,TRBJ1-2,TRBV6-5,CASSYSSGGGYTF
TRBD1,TRBJ1-5,TRBV19,CASSIWTGGPNQPQHF
NA,TRBJ2-4,TRBV7-8,CASSLGSGGWVKNIQYF
TRBD1,TRBJ1-2,TRBV5-1,CASSLAQGAGGYTF
NA,TRBJ1-2,TRBV9,CASGSGQGPDGYTF
NA,TRBJ1-4,TRBV2,CASIQTQLGSEKLFF
TRBD1,TRBJ1-2,TRBV5-1,CASSLQRTGANYGYTF
TRBD2,TRBJ2-4,TRBV5-1,CASSLESGGPGKNIQYF
TRBD2,TRBJ2-1,TRBV15,CATSRVGLSYNEQFF
NA,TRBJ1-4,TRBV7-8,CASSTDTGYEKLFF
TRBD1,TRBJ2-7,TRBV9,CASSAAGTGDYEQYF
TRBD2,TRBJ2-1,TRBV27,CASRRTSGGAYNEQFF
NA,TRBJ1-2,TRBV6-1,CASSDGREGYGYTF
TRBD2,TRBJ2-5,TRBV6-5,CASSYSASGGETQYF
TRBD1,TRBJ1-4,TRBV30,CAWTGGFSTNEKLFF
NA,TRBJ1-2,TRBV5-4,CASSQSGEANYGYTF
TRBD1,TRBJ2-7,TRBV7-9,CASSYPGQGEEQYF
NA,TRBJ1-2,TRBV6-5,CASSYGAVSNYGYTF
NA,TRBJ2-1,TRBV7-9,CASSSPDRGEQFF
NA,TRBJ1-2,TRBV6-5,CASSTLRGLPGGYTF
NA,TRBJ1-1,TRBV28,CASSLPLAGSWMNTEAFF
NA,TRBJ2-7,TRBV6-5,CASSAGFYEQYF
TRBD2,TRBJ2-7,TRBV6-5,CASENSGAAYEQYF
TRBD1,TRBJ1-1,TRBV2,CASRDPRGRDKTEAFF
TRBD1,TRBJ2-5,TRBV9,CASSATGEETQYF
NA,TRBJ1-5,TRBV6-5,CASAALRGQPQHF
TRBD1,TRBJ1-1,TRBV29-1,CSVGTGMKAFF
TRBD1,TRBJ2-2,TRBV19,CASSKDRANTGELFF
TRBD1,TRBJ1-5,TRBV30,CAWSARGLGQPQHF